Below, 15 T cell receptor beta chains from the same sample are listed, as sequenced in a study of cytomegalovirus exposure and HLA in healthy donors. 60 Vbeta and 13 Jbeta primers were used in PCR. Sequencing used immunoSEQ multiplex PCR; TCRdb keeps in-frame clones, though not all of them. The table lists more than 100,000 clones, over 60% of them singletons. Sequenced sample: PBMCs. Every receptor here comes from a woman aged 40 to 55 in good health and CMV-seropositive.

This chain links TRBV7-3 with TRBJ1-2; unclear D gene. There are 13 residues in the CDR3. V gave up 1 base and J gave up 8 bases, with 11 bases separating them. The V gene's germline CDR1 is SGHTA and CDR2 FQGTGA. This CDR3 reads CASSLRHQQGYTF. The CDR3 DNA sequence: TGTGCCAGCAGCTTAAGACACCAACAGGGCTACACCTTC.

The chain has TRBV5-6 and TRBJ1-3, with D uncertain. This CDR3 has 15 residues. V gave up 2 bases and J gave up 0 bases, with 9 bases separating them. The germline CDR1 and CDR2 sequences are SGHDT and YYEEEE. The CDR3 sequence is CASSFGRRSGNTIYF. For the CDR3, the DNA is TGTGCCAGCAGCTTCGGGAGGCGCTCTGGAAACACCATATATTTT.

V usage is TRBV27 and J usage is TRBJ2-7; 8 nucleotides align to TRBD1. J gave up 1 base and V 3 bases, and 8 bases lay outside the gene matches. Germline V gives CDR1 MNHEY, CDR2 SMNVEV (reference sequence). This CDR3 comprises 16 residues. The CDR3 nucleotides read TGTGCCAGCAGTTTGACAGGGGATAGGTTATCCTACGAGCAGTACTTC. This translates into CASSLTGDRLSYEQYF.

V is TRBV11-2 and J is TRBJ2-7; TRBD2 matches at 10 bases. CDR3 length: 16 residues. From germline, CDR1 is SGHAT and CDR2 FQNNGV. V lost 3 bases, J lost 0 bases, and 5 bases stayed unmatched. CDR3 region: CASSFRASGSSYEQYF. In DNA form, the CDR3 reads TGTGCCAGCAGCTTCCGGGCTAGCGGGAGCTCCTACGAGCAGTACTTC.

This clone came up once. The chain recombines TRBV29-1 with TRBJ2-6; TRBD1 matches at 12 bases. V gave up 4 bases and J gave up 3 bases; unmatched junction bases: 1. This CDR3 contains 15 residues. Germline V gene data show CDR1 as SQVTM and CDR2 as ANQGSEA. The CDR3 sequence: CSVGDRGLGANVLTF. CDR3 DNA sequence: TGCAGCGTTGGGGACAGGGGGCTTGGGGCCAACGTCCTGACTTTC. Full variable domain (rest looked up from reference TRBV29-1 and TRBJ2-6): SAVISQKPSRDICQRGTSLTIQCQVDSQVTMMFWYRQQPGQSLTLIATANQGSEATYESGFVIDKFPISRPNLTFSTLTVSNMSPEDSSIYLCSVGDRGLGANVLTFGAGSRLTVL.

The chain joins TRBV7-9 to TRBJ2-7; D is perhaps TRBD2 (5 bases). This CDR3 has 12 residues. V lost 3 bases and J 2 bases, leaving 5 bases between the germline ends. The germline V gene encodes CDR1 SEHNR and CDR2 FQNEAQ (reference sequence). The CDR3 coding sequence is TGTGCCAGCAGCTTCGGGGCCTACGAGCAGTACTTC. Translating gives CASSFGAYEQYF. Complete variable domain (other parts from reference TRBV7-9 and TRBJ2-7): DTGVSQNPRHKITKRGQNVTFRCDPISEHNRLYWYRQTLGQGPEFLTYFQNEAQLEKSRLLSDRFSAERPKGSFSTLEIQRTEQGDSAMYLCASSFGAYEQYFGPGTRLTVT.

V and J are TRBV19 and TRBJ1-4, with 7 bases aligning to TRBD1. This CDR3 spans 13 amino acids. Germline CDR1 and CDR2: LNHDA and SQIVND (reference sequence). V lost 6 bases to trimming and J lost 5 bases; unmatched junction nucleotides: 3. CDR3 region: CASRQGRNEKLFF. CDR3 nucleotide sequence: TGTGCCAGTAGACAGGGGAGGAATGAAAAACTGTTTTTT.

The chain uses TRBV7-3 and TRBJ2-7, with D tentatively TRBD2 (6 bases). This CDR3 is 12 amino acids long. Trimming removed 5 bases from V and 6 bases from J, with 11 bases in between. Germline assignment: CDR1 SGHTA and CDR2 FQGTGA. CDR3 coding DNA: TGTGCCAGCAGCCAGGACGGGGGCGAGCAGTACTTC. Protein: CASSQDGGEQYF.

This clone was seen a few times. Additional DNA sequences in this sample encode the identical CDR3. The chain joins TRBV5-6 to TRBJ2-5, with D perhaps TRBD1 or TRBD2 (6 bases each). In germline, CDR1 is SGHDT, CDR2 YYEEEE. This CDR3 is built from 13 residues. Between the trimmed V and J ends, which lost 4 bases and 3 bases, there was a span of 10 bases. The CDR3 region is CASSLGGEETQYF. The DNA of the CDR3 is TGTGCCAGCAGCCTGGGGGGCGAAGAGACCCAGTACTTC.

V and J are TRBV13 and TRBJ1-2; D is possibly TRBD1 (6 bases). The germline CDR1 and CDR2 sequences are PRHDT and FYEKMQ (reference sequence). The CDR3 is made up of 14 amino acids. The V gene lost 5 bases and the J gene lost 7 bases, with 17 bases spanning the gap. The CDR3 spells CASSLGSDSSGYTF. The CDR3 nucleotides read TGTGCCAGCAGCCTTGGTTCGGACAGCAGTGGCTACACCTTC.

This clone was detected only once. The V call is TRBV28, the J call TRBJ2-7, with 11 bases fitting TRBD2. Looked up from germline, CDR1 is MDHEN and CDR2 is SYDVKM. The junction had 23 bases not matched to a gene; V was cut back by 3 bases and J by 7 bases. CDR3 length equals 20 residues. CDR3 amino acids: CASSFWGGQSTSGTFGEQYF. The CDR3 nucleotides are TGTGCCAGCAGTTTTTGGGGGGGACAGTCGACTAGCGGGACATTTGGAGAGCAGTACTTC.

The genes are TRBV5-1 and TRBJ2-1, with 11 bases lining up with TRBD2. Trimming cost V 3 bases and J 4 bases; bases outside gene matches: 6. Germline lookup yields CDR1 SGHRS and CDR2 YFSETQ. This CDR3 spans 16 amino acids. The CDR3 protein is CASSSGTSGPYNEQFF. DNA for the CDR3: TGCGCCAGCAGCTCCGGGACTAGCGGCCCATACAATGAGCAGTTCTTC.

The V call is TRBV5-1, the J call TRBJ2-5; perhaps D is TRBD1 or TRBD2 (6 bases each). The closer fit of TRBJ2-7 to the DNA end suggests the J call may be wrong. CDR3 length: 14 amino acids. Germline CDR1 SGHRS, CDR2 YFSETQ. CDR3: CASSSPGGGYEQYF. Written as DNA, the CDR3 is TGCGCCAGCAGCTCGCCAGGAGGGGGCTACGAGCAGTACTTC.

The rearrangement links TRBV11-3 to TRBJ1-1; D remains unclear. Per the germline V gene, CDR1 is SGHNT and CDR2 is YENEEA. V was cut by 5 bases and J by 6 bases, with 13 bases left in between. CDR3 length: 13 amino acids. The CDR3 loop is CASSPPGRPEAFF. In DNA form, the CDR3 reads TGTGCCAGCAGCCCCCCGGGTAGACCTGAAGCTTTCTTT.

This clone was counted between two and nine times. The chain's CDR3 is CASSLAAGSQETQYF. The CDR3 DNA follows: TGCGCCAGCAGCTTGGCGGCGGGGTCCCAAGAGACCCAGTACTTC. The genes are TRBV5-1 and TRBJ2-5, with a weak D call TRBD2 (6 bases). This CDR3 comprises 15 residues. Germline CDR1 SGHRS, CDR2 YFSETQ. Trimming took off 0 bases at V and 1 base at J, with 10 bases between the two ends.